This T cell receptor (beta chain) was captured in a study of spatial heterogeneity in lung cancer. Study-wide background: Detection consistently yielded more beta chains than alpha chains.

Study-level findings and limits: Detection of ubiquitous tumor TCRs in blood was higher at resection than follow-up.

This clonotype was detected only a few times. Antigen unknown. Time point meaning: sample taken at primary tumor resection. The authors sequenced whole RNA from tumor, nontumor lung or frozen PBMC without sorting. Samples were obtained from approximately 72 donors, all untreated early-stage non-small cell lung cancer patients. A unique molecular identifier was carried by every single TCR cDNA molecule. TCRdb passed the 5' RACE reads through MiXCR, listing each CDR3 protein once. The sample contains about 92,000 distinct CDR3 sequences, about 12% of which appear only once. The TCR comes from a male donor with early-stage non-small cell lung cancer. The sequencing here drew on PBMCs, taken at surgery.

This chain's CDR3 is CASSLEGATIYF. CDR3 bases: TGTGCCAGCAGTCTAGAAGGGGCCACCATATATTTT. The V call is TRBV12-3 or TRBV12-4, the J call TRBJ1-3; the D gene is possibly TRBD1 (5 bases). The length of the CDR3 is 12 residues. V was cut by 5 bases and J by 9 bases, with 11 bases left in between.